One sample yielded the 23 T cell receptor beta chains listed below, sequenced in a study of blood T cell repertoires in COVID-19. TCRdb's copy holds only in-frame clones and misses some; the assay was immunoSEQ multiplex PCR. The sample shows approximately 170,000 clones, approximately 83% of them seen only once. The specimen was peripheral blood. The origin of the receptors is a middle-aged man with active or convalescent COVID-19.

The genes are TRBV2 and TRBJ1-1; TRBD1 is a possible D gene (6 bases). CDR1 SNHLY and CDR2 FYNNEI come from the germline V gene. V was cut by 7 bases and J by 4 bases, with 19 bases left in between. The CDR3 is 15 amino acids. The CDR3 coding sequence is TGTGCCAGCACCTCAGGGATGGGGGCTGGCACTGAAGCTTTCTTT. As protein: CASTSGMGAGTEAFF.

The chain joins TRBV10-2 to TRBJ1-5, with 9 bases aligning to TRBD1. The ends lost 4 bases at V and 3 bases at J; junction bases unmatched: 1. CDR1 is WSHSY and CDR2 is SAAADI in the germline V gene. The CDR3 spans 14 residues. Written as DNA, the CDR3 is TGCGCCAGCAGTGGGGACAGGGTCAATCAGCCCCAGCATTTT. Its protein is CASSGDRVNQPQHF.

In its sample, this clone was seen once. This chain links TRBV6-1 with TRBJ2-3, with a possible D match to TRBD2 (5 bases). This CDR3 spans 15 amino acids. CDR1 and CDR2 from the germline V gene are MNHNS and SASEGT. V shed 3 bases and J shed 0 bases, with 10 bases lying between them. The CDR3 nucleotides are TGTGCCAGCAGTGATACCGGACTCAGCACAGATACGCAGTATTTT. Its translation: CASSDTGLSTDTQYF.

This clone has a single count. V usage is TRBV9 and J usage is TRBJ1-1, with D possibly matching TRBD1 (5 bases). Germline-derived CDR1 and CDR2 are SGDLS and YYNGEE. The CDR3 spans 15 residues. V was cut by 4 bases and J by 4 bases, with 17 bases left in between. The chain's CDR3 is CASSSHGGGFTEAFF. The CDR3 nucleotides are TGTGCCAGCAGCTCACACGGCGGGGGGTTCACTGAAGCTTTCTTT.

This clone was seen only a few times. This chain uses TRBV7-6 with TRBJ1-5; D might be TRBD1 (5 bases). Trimming removed 5 bases from V and 6 bases from J, with 11 bases in between. This CDR3 comprises 13 residues. CDR1 SGHVS and CDR2 FNYEAQ come from the germline V gene. The CDR3 nucleotides are TGTGCCAGCAGCCAAGGGGTCGGTCAGCCCCAGCATTTT. Translating gives CASSQGVGQPQHF.

The chain couples TRBV6-1 to TRBJ2-1, with D possibly matching TRBD2 (5 bases). Trimming took 0 bases from V and 9 from J, leaving 6 bases between them. CDR1 and CDR2 from the germline V gene are MNHNS and SASEGT. The CDR3 sequence is 12 residues long. The CDR3 reads CASSEAGSEQFF. CDR3 DNA: TGTGCCAGCAGTGAAGCAGGGAGTGAGCAGTTCTTC.

This sequence joins TRBV11-2 and TRBJ1-4; D may be TRBD1 (6 bases). Germline loops: CDR1 SGHAT, CDR2 FQNNGV. The V and J ends lost 5 bases and 8 bases respectively, with 18 bases between them. This CDR3 has 15 residues. The DNA for the CDR3 is TGTGCCAGCAGCCCGACCGGGGGGGGCCAGGAAAAACTGTTTTTT. Amino acid sequence: CASSPTGGGQEKLFF.

The chain recombines TRBV3-1 (or the pseudogene TRBV3-2) with TRBJ2-5; 11 nucleotides agree with TRBD2. This CDR3 has 14 amino acids. V shed 5 bases and J 5 bases; nucleotides not matched to a gene: 4. The germline gives CDR1 LGHDT, CDR2 YNNKEL (reference sequence). The CDR3 loop reads CASSSTSGTETQYF. The CDR3 region has the DNA TGTGCCAGCAGCTCGACTAGCGGGACGGAGACCCAGTACTTC.

The V gene is TRBV6-7, the J gene TRBJ1-3, with 7 bases aligning to TRBD1. TRBV6-7 has ORF status, its function being uncertain. Germline trimming cut 0 bases from V and 0 bases from J; bases unmatched to any gene: 17. The CDR3 has 21 residues. This CDR3 is CASSYSIRDSIGASSGNTIYF. CDR3 nucleotide sequence: TGTGCCAGCAGTTACTCGATCCGGGACAGCATTGGGGCCAGCTCTGGAAACACCATATATTTT.

In its sample, this clone was seen once. The CDR3 region has the DNA TGTGCCAGCAGCTTCAGGGGGGATACGCAGTATTTT. This sequence encodes CASSFRGDTQYF. The J gene is TRBJ2-3, the V gene TRBV7-2; 7 bases map to TRBD1. There are 12 residues in the CDR3. Looked up from germline, CDR1 is SGHTA and CDR2 is FQGNSA. The V and J ends lost 3 bases and 6 bases, in that order; junction bases with no gene match: 0.

The V call is TRBV28, the J call TRBJ1-2, with D perhaps TRBD1 (6 bases). Germline loops: CDR1 MDHEN, CDR2 SYDVKM. Trimming left V 6 bases short and J 3 bases short, with 11 bases between. The CDR3 extends over 13 amino acids. CDR3 sequence: CASSLRTDYGYTF. For the CDR3, the DNA is TGTGCCAGCAGCTTAAGGACAGACTATGGCTACACCTTC.

The J gene is TRBJ2-7, the V gene TRBV5-4, with 8 bases aligning to TRBD1. Trimming removed 0 bases from V and 5 bases from J; junction bases left unmatched: 7. The length of the CDR3 is 15 residues. From germline, CDR1 is SGHNT and CDR2 YYREEE (reference sequence). The CDR3 sequence: CASSLAGQGGDEQYF. The DNA for the CDR3 is TGTGCCAGCAGCTTGGCCGGACAGGGTGGGGACGAGCAGTACTTC. Full variable domain (rest looked up from reference TRBV5-4 and TRBJ2-7): ETGVTQSPTHLIKTRGQQVTLRCSSQSGHNTVSWYQQALGQGPQFIFQYYREEENGRGNFPPRFSGLQFPNYSSELNVNALELDDSALYLCASSLAGQGGDEQYFGPGTRLTVT.

The J gene is TRBJ2-3, the V gene TRBV7-3; TRBD2 aligns across 7 bases. CDR3 size: 15 residues. V was clipped by 2 bases and J by 1 base; unmatched bases: 3. CDR1 is SGHTA, CDR2 FQGTGA, per germline. The CDR3 region is CASSLRGVGTDTQYF. Here the CDR3 DNA reads TGTGCCAGCAGCTTACGGGGGGTTGGCACAGATACGCAGTATTTT.

The V gene is TRBV11-2, the J gene TRBJ2-2, with D possibly matching TRBD2 (6 bases). CDR1 is SGHAT, CDR2 FQNNGV, per germline. CDR3 length equals 14 residues. The germline V and J ends were trimmed by 8 bases and 3 bases, with 13 bases remaining between them. In DNA, the CDR3 is TGTGCCAGCCGGGAGTTAGCGCACACCGGGGAGCTGTTTTTT. Translation: CASRELAHTGELFF.

The V and J genes are TRBV19 and TRBJ1-1; 9 bases match TRBD1. This CDR3 region has 15 residues. With V trimmed by 6 bases and J by 0 bases, 5 bases remained unmatched. The germline V gene has CDR1 LNHDA and CDR2 SQIVND (reference sequence). CDR3 region: CASSLGTGMNTEAFF. CDR3 in DNA: TGTGCCAGTAGCCTAGGGACAGGGATGAACACTGAAGCTTTCTTT.

The V gene is TRBV11-2, the J gene TRBJ1-4; unclear D gene. Germline V gene data show CDR1 as SGHAT and CDR2 as FQNNGV. Trimming removed 1 base at V and 2 bases at J, with 5 bases between. This CDR3 contains 14 residues. The CDR3 sequence: CASSLGPTNEKLFF. The CDR3 DNA reads TGTGCCAGCAGCTTAGGGCCTACTAATGAAAAACTGTTTTTT.

The chain links TRBV5-4 to TRBJ1-1, with a weak D call TRBD1 (5 bases). V lost 4 bases to trimming and J lost 3 bases, with 19 bases between them. The germline V gene encodes CDR1 SGHNT and CDR2 YYREEE (reference sequence). The CDR3 contains 16 residues. CDR3 DNA: TGTGCCAGCAGCCTAGATGGGGCAGTTACCTACACTGAAGCTTTCTTT. Amino acids: CASSLDGAVTYTEAFF.

The V and J genes are TRBV5-1 and TRBJ2-5; TRBD1 matches at 7 bases. J lost 2 bases, V lost 6 bases, and 28 bases had no gene match. CDR1 and CDR2 (germline): SGHRS, YFSETQ. CDR3 length: 21 residues. The CDR3 DNA reads as TGCGCCAGCAAAGCTTGGTACAGGGGCCCTCATCCATGGCTATCTCAAGAGACCCAGTACTTC. Its translation: CASKAWYRGPHPWLSQETQYF.

This clone was found many times. V usage is TRBV5-1 and J usage is TRBJ1-1; no clear D gene. This CDR3 spans 15 amino acids. Trimming cost V 0 bases and J 1 base, with 10 bases left between them. Germline assignment: CDR1 SGHRS and CDR2 YFSETQ. CDR3 in DNA: TGCGCCAGCAGCTTGGGAGTACTTGAGAACACTGAAGCTTTCTTT. This codes for CASSLGVLENTEAFF.

The chain employs TRBV7-2 and TRBJ1-2; 7 nucleotides agree with TRBD1. Unmatched junction bases numbered 3, after V lost 0 bases and J lost 5 bases. Per germline, CDR1 SGHTA and CDR2 FQGNSA. The CDR3 covers 14 residues. In DNA form, the CDR3 reads TGTGCCAGCAGCTTAGCACAGGGGCCGTATGGCTACACCTTC. It translates to CASSLAQGPYGYTF.

The chain couples TRBV3-1 (or the pseudogene TRBV3-2) to TRBJ2-7, with D maybe TRBD2 (6 bases). This CDR3 has 15 amino acids. With 0 bases removed from V and 4 bases from J, the gap between germline ends came to 13 bases. Germline assignment: CDR1 LGHDT and CDR2 YNNKEL (reference sequence). In DNA form, the CDR3 reads TGTGCCAGCAGCCAAGATGTGGCGGGGACGTACGAGCAGTACTTC. Encoded protein: CASSQDVAGTYEQYF.

J is TRBJ1-3 and V is TRBV7-3; TRBD1 matches at 7 bases. Germline CDR1 SGHTA, CDR2 FQGTGA. The V and J ends lost 5 bases and 9 bases, in that order; junction bases with no gene match: 7. The CDR3 consists of 13 residues. CDR3 residues: CASSTTGSGTIYF. CDR3 bases: TGTGCCAGCAGCACGACAGGGAGTGGCACCATATATTTT.

The chain combines TRBV7-6 with TRBJ1-1, with D possibly being TRBD1 (6 bases). The CDR3 consists of 13 residues. Trimming left V 5 bases short and J 1 base short, with 8 bases between. CDR1 is SGHVS, CDR2 FNYEAQ, per germline. The CDR3 region is CASSRDTNTEAFF. CDR3 bases: TGTGCCAGCAGCCGGGACACGAACACTGAAGCTTTCTTT.